The 27 T cell receptor beta chains below come from one sample, sequenced in a study of CD8 T cells in Susac syndrome. RNA was extracted with the RNeasy kit, and a quantity of roughly 0.5 to 1 ug was reverse transcribed using random hexamers. A single record per CDR3 protein comes from TCRdb applying MiXCR to the immunoSEQ multiplex PCR reads. This sample has about 400,000 distinct CDR3 sequences, with 75% to 90% found just once. The material sequenced was CD8+ T cells from PBMCs. Source of these receptors: a human donor with multiple sclerosis.

The chain links TRBV29-1 to TRBJ2-6; unclear D gene. The CDR3 runs to 15 residues. The V and J ends lost 4 bases and 1 base respectively, with 11 bases between them. The germline V gene has CDR1 SQVTM and CDR2 ANQGSEA. The chain's CDR3 is CSVVQMGSGANVLTF. CDR3 coding DNA: TGCAGCGTTGTCCAAATGGGATCTGGGGCCAACGTCCTGACTTTC.

The rearrangement joins TRBV5-4 to TRBJ1-2; no reliable D call. Trimming pared 0 bases from V and 8 bases from J, leaving 14 bases between. The CDR3 is 14 residues long. Germline CDR1 reads SGHNT; CDR2 reads YYREEE (reference sequence). The CDR3, as DNA: TGTGCCAGCAGCTTGGGAAGGGCCGGTGGGGGCTACACCTTC. Encoded protein: CASSLGRAGGGYTF.

In its sample, this clonotype was seen a few times. The genes are TRBV5-1 and TRBJ1-2; the match to TRBD1 covers 11 bases. CDR3 length equals 15 residues. V dropped 0 bases and J dropped 8; count of bases not matched to a gene: 6. Germline values: CDR1 SGHRS, CDR2 YFSETQ. CDR3 sequence (DNA): TGCGCCAGCAGCTTGGCCGGACAGGGGGCGAAGGGCTACACCTTC. Encoded protein: CASSLAGQGAKGYTF.

The rearrangement links TRBV4-1 to TRBJ2-7; no reliable D call. Trimming took 0 bases from V and 5 from J, leaving 5 bases between them. This CDR3 region has 12 residues. Germline V gives CDR1 MGHRA, CDR2 YSYEKL. The CDR3: CASSQDSDEQYF. In DNA form, the CDR3 reads TGCGCCAGCAGCCAAGATTCGGACGAGCAGTACTTC.

V usage is TRBV5-4 and J usage is TRBJ2-1; D gene uncertain. The CDR3 extends over 15 amino acids. The V and J ends lost 1 base and 5 bases respectively, with 13 bases between them. CDR1 and CDR2 from the germline V gene are SGHNT and YYREEE (reference sequence). CDR3 loop: CASSLTGDYDNEQFF. The CDR3 DNA follows: TGTGCCAGCAGCTTGACTGGGGATTACGACAATGAGCAGTTCTTC.

This chain connects TRBV30 to TRBJ2-1; D possibly corresponds to TRBD1 (6 bases). CDR1 GTSNPN and CDR2 SVGIG come from the germline V gene (reference sequence). Deletions cut 2 bases from V and 7 bases from J, with 12 bases between. The CDR3 spans 13 residues. The CDR3 region has the DNA TGTGCCTGGAGTTTACAGGGTCCTAATGAGCAGTTCTTC. This codes for CAWSLQGPNEQFF.

V usage is TRBV4-1 and J usage is TRBJ2-5; D is possibly TRBD2 (6 bases). Looked up from germline, CDR1 is MGHRA and CDR2 is YSYEKL. V gave up 1 base and J gave up 5 bases, with 14 bases separating them. The CDR3 consists of 15 residues. The CDR3 coding sequence is TGCGCCAGCAGCCAAGCGGGCGGGACTTGGGAGACCCAGTACTTC. Encoded protein: CASSQAGGTWETQYF.

The gene calls are TRBV7-9 and TRBJ1-1; D is unresolved. The CDR3 length is 13 residues. CDR1 is SEHNR and CDR2 is FQNEAQ in the germline V gene (reference sequence). The V gene lost 5 bases and the J gene lost 6 bases, with 13 bases spanning the gap. CDR3 sequence reads: CASSKANQAEAFF. DNA for the CDR3: TGTGCCAGCAGCAAAGCTAACCAGGCTGAAGCTTTCTTT.

The chain joins TRBV27 to TRBJ2-3; D gene unclear. From germline, CDR1 is MNHEY and CDR2 SMNVEV (reference sequence). The V and J ends lost 8 bases and 2 bases respectively, with 5 bases between them. This CDR3 spans 11 amino acids. The CDR3 bases are TGTGCCAGCCAGAACACAGATACGCAGTATTTT. Its protein is CASQNTDTQYF.

V usage is TRBV7-2 and J usage is TRBJ2-7; weak D call: TRBD2 (6 bases). Trimming took off 5 bases at V and 4 bases at J, with 15 bases between the two ends. Germline lookup yields CDR1 SGHTA and CDR2 FQGNSA. This CDR3 contains 14 residues. The CDR3: CASSPPLATYEQYF. The CDR3 DNA is TGTGCCAGCAGCCCCCCGCTAGCGACTTACGAGCAGTACTTC.

V is TRBV6-5 and J is TRBJ1-4, with D possibly TRBD1 on 6 matching bases. Trimming took off 4 bases at V and 6 bases at J, with 15 bases between the two ends. The CDR3 has 15 amino acids. The germline V gene has CDR1 MNHEY and CDR2 SVGAGI. CDR3 coding DNA: TGTGCCAGCAGTTCTATCGGACAGAAAGATGAAAAACTGTTTTTT. This translates into CASSSIGQKDEKLFF.

V and J are TRBV11-2 and TRBJ2-7; 7 bases map to TRBD2. CDR1 is SGHAT and CDR2 is FQNNGV in the germline V gene. The CDR3 length is 16 residues. V gave up 1 base and J gave up 2 bases; unmatched junction bases: 8. The CDR3 DNA is TGTGCCAGCAGCTTAGGGGGAGGGCTTACCGCCTACGAGCAGTACTTC. Protein: CASSLGGGLTAYEQYF.

The chain joins TRBV6-1 to TRBJ1-5; weak D call: TRBD1 (5 bases). The germline V gene has CDR1 MNHNS and CDR2 SASEGT. The CDR3 spans 15 residues. The ends were cut back, 7 bases at V and 5 bases at J, with 18 bases in the middle. This CDR3 is CASTDSQGGYQPQHF. The CDR3 DNA is TGTGCCAGCACCGACTCTCAGGGAGGGTATCAGCCCCAGCATTTT.

The chain has TRBV4-1 and TRBJ1-1; perhaps TRBD1 as D (5 bases). This CDR3 is 13 amino acids long. V was pared by 1 base and J by 5 bases, with 8 bases between. Germline CDR1 and CDR2: MGHRA and YSYEKL. As DNA, the CDR3 is TGCGCCAGCAGCCAAGTTGGGGCAACTGAAGCTTTCTTT. Its protein is CASSQVGATEAFF.

Notes on this clonotype: At one boundary the junction diverges from the germline segment, which might be a read error. The chain links TRBV28 to TRBJ1-2; weak D call: TRBD1 (5 bases). This CDR3 contains 17 residues. The germline CDR1 and CDR2 sequences are MDHEN and SYDVKM. CDR3 sequence reads: CASSLPGGGATNYGYTF. The CDR3 region has the DNA TGTGCCAGCAGTTTACCTGGGGGGGGAGCGACTAATTATGGCTACACCTTC.

This chain links TRBV7-2 with TRBJ1-1, with D possibly matching TRBD1 (5 bases). V was clipped by 7 bases and J by 1 base, with 13 bases between them. Germline CDR1 SGHTA, CDR2 FQGNSA. The CDR3 sequence is 14 residues long. CDR3 sequence: CASTPIGTNTEAFF. CDR3 coding DNA: TGTGCCAGCACCCCGATTGGGACGAACACTGAAGCTTTCTTT.

The V call is TRBV7-9, the J call TRBJ2-7; 11 bases are shared with TRBD1. The junction had 11 bases not matched to a gene; V was cut back by 5 bases and J by 2 bases. Per germline, CDR1 SEHNR and CDR2 FQNEAQ (reference sequence). The CDR3 spans 17 residues. The CDR3 DNA sequence: TGTGCCAGCAGCCCCGGGACAGGGGGTTACTTGGCCTACGAGCAGTACTTC. It specifies CASSPGTGGYLAYEQYF.

The rearrangement uses TRBV27 and TRBJ1-6; 7 bases align to TRBD1. CDR3 length equals 15 residues. The J segment lost 5 bases and the V segment lost 5 bases, leaving 6 bases of the junction unmatched. Germline values: CDR1 MNHEY, CDR2 SMNVEV (reference sequence). The CDR3 loop is CASSPGTVHNSPLHF. DNA of the CDR3: TGTGCCAGCAGTCCCGGGACAGTCCATAATTCACCCCTCCACTTT.

This chain uses TRBV6-1 with TRBJ2-3; 8 nucleotides align to TRBD2. The J segment lost 4 bases and the V segment lost 5 bases, leaving 2 bases of the junction unmatched. Germline values: CDR1 MNHNS, CDR2 SASEGT. This CDR3 spans 13 amino acids. The CDR3 region has the DNA TGTGCCAGCAGTACCGGGGGGGCAGATACGCAGTATTTT. Translated, it gives CASSTGGADTQYF.

This clonotype was detected once. The chain combines TRBV10-2 with TRBJ2-3; TRBD2 matches at 11 bases. The germline V gene has CDR1 WSHSY and CDR2 SAAADI. The CDR3 consists of 15 residues. V dropped 2 bases and J dropped 5; count of bases not matched to a gene: 3. In DNA, the CDR3 is TGCGCCAGCAGTGAGAATGGACTAGCGGGAGATACGCAGTATTTT. This codes for CASSENGLAGDTQYF.

V and J are TRBV27 and TRBJ2-7; no definite D call. Deletions cut 3 bases from V and 2 bases from J, with 14 bases between. Germline V lookup: CDR1 MNHEY, CDR2 SMNVEV (reference sequence). The CDR3 runs 15 residues. The CDR3 DNA sequence: TGTGCCAGCAGTTTTCGGTTCACTCCCACCTACGAGCAGTACTTC. It yields the protein CASSFRFTPTYEQYF.

The chain couples TRBV4-1 to TRBJ2-5; tentatively, D is TRBD1 or TRBD2 (5 bases each). CDR3 length equals 15 residues. V was cut by 1 base and J by 4 bases, with 13 bases left in between. The germline V gene encodes CDR1 MGHRA and CDR2 YSYEKL. The CDR3 is CASSQAVRDRETQYF. CDR3 nucleotide sequence: TGCGCCAGCAGCCAAGCCGTAAGGGACCGAGAGACCCAGTACTTC.

The CDR3 region has the DNA TGTGCCAGCAGTTTATCGATGGATAGCAATCAGCCCCAGCATTTT. This encodes CASSLSMDSNQPQHF. The chain carries TRBV27 and TRBJ1-5; D unresolved. Germline loops: CDR1 MNHEY, CDR2 SMNVEV (reference sequence). The ends were cut back, 0 bases at V and 0 bases at J, with 6 bases in the middle. This CDR3 is 15 amino acids long.

This chain uses TRBV29-1 with TRBJ1-1; D may be TRBD1 (6 bases). The CDR3 covers 17 residues. Germline CDR1 SQVTM, CDR2 ANQGSEA. V was clipped by 6 bases and J by 0 bases, with 23 bases between them. In DNA form, the CDR3 reads TGCAGCGTCGCTCCAACCGGGACACTTACCTTGAACACTGAAGCTTTCTTT. Its protein is CSVAPTGTLTLNTEAFF.

The CDR3, as DNA: TGTGCCTGGAGTGGGGGGAGCACAGATACGCAGTATTTT. Its protein product is CAWSGGSTDTQYF. The V call is TRBV30, the J call TRBJ2-3; D may correspond to TRBD1 or TRBD2 (5 bases each). The CDR3 loop spans 13 amino acids. V was trimmed by 1 base and J by 0 bases, leaving 5 bases between them. The germline CDR1 and CDR2 sequences are GTSNPN and SVGIG (reference sequence). Drawing the rest from reference TRBV30 and TRBJ2-3, the complete variable domain is SQTIHQWPATLVQPVGSPLSLECTVEGTSNPNLYWYRQAAGRGLQLLFYSVGIGQISSEVPQNLSASRPQDRQFILSSKKLLLSDSGFYLCAWSGGSTDTQYFGPGTRLTVL.

This clonotype has only one observation. The chain is built from TRBV27 and TRBJ2-5; D may match TRBD1 or TRBD2 (5 bases each). Trimming cost V 5 bases and J 5 bases, with 15 bases left between them. The V gene's germline CDR1 is MNHEY and CDR2 SMNVEV (reference sequence). The length of the CDR3 is 14 residues. This chain's CDR3 is CASSLLSRDETQYF. The DNA for the CDR3 is TGTGCCAGCAGTCTATTGTCCCGGGACGAGACCCAGTACTTC.

The rearrangement links TRBV27 to TRBJ2-1; a possible D gene is TRBD2 (7 bases). The V end lost 2 bases, the J end lost 3 bases, and 17 bases lay between the germline ends. The CDR3 covers 17 residues. Germline V gene sequence: CDR1 MNHEY, CDR2 SMNVEV (reference sequence). CDR3: CASSLHPGGGGYNEQFF. The CDR3 DNA follows: TGTGCCAGCAGTTTACACCCAGGAGGGGGGGGCTACAATGAGCAGTTCTTC.